This TCR beta chain was captured by sequencing in a study of blood T cell repertoires in COVID-19. Study background: Material from acute and convalescent COVID-19 was sourced from the United States, Italy and Spain. Sources were T cells, B-cell-depleted T cells, or PBMCs; the material itself was cDNA or gDNA.

This clone was seen a single time. The V and J ends lost 4 bases and 6 bases, in that order; junction bases with no gene match: 9. The CDR3 length is 14 residues. Germline values: CDR1 SGHRS, CDR2 YFSETQ. Authors' data handling: Quantification of nucleated cells was approximated via reference gene primer amplification. Assay: immunoSEQ multiplex PCR; the TCRdb copy retains only in-frame clones and omits some. Clonal size and the V and J genes are those of that table, whereas D and trimming came from the DNA. This repertoire shows over 150,000 clones, about three quarters found once; its top ten account for about 7.8%.

The sequence was collected from a man aged 55 to 69 with acute or convalescent COVID-19. Sequenced input: peripheral blood. This chain links TRBV5-1 with TRBJ1-2; 7 nucleotides align to TRBD1. Here the CDR3 DNA reads TGCGCCAGCAGCCTTCCCGACAGGGCCGATGGCTACACCTTC. It yields the protein CASSLPDRADGYTF.